The 16 T cell receptor beta chains reported below all come from one sample, sequenced in a study of graft-versus-host responses after intestinal transplantation. Produced via immunoSEQ multiplex PCR; TCRdb's table is partial and in-frame only. The repertoire holds 20,000 to 25,000 clones, with roughly two fifths as singletons. Responders labeled with CFSE (roughly 200,000) were plated with roughly 200,000 irradiated, violet-dye-labeled stimulators. The sample here was alloreactive CD8+ T cells from a mixed lymphocyte reaction culture, taken before intestinal transplant. Specified subset: CFSE-low proliferating T cells sorted from roughly 6-day pre-transplant mixed lymphocyte reaction (GvH or HvG direction). The receptors come from a human patient who received an intestinal transplant.

This clone turned up a few times. This chain links TRBV6-6 with TRBJ2-5; 9 positions match TRBD1. Trimming cost V 2 bases and J 4 bases; bases outside gene matches: 2. This CDR3 region has 14 residues. In germline, CDR1 is MNHNY, CDR2 SVGAGI (reference sequence). This chain's CDR3 is CASSYGTGRETQYF. The CDR3 DNA reads TGTGCCAGCAGTTACGGGACAGGGCGAGAGACCCAGTACTTC.

The J gene is TRBJ2-1, the V gene TRBV7-2; 7 nucleotides line up with TRBD2. In germline, CDR1 is SGHTA, CDR2 FQGNSA. The trim removed 5 bases at V and 4 bases at J, leaving 8 bases unmatched. CDR3 length equals 15 residues. CDR3 DNA sequence: TGTGCCAGCAGCCTAAGCGGGATCGGGTACAATGAGCAGTTCTTC. Its protein is CASSLSGIGYNEQFF.

The genes are TRBV19 and TRBJ2-4; tentatively, D is TRBD1 or TRBD2 (6 bases each). In germline, CDR1 is LNHDA, CDR2 SQIVND (reference sequence). The V gene lost 10 bases and the J gene lost 3 bases, with 22 bases spanning the gap. The CDR3 is 16 residues long. The CDR3 nucleotides read TGTGCCATACAGACAGGCGGGAACGGGGGCAAAAACATTCAGTACTTC. It is translated as CAIQTGGNGGKNIQYF.

The chain uses TRBV5-4 and TRBJ1-3, with D possibly TRBD1 on 5 matching bases. Trimming took off 0 bases at V and 0 bases at J, with 10 bases between the two ends. CDR1 and CDR2 (germline): SGHNT, YYREEE (reference sequence). This CDR3 region has 16 residues. In DNA, the CDR3 is TGTGCCAGCAGCTTGGGGGGTCAGGGCTCTGGAAACACCATATATTTT. It translates to CASSLGGQGSGNTIYF. Full variable domain (rest looked up from reference TRBV5-4 and TRBJ1-3): ETGVTQSPTHLIKTRGQQVTLRCSSQSGHNTVSWYQQALGQGPQFIFQYYREEENGRGNFPPRFSGLQFPNYSSELNVNALELDDSALYLCASSLGGQGSGNTIYFGEGSWLTVV.

V and J are TRBV29-1 and TRBJ2-3; D is unclear. Germline lookup yields CDR1 SQVTM and CDR2 ANQGSEA. Deletions cut 7 bases from V and 3 bases from J, with 5 bases between. The CDR3 covers 10 residues. CDR3 in amino acids: CSGSTDTQYF. The DNA of the CDR3 is TGCAGCGGGTCAACAGATACGCAGTATTTT.

This sequence joins TRBV19 and TRBJ1-2; weak D call: TRBD1 (5 bases). With 9 bases removed from V and 4 bases from J, the gap between germline ends came to 15 bases. The CDR3 is 13 residues long. Germline CDR1 and CDR2: LNHDA and SQIVND (reference sequence). The CDR3 reads CASDPGRVYGYTF. In nucleotides, the CDR3 is TGTGCCAGCGATCCGGGACGGGTCTATGGCTACACCTTC.

This clone was seen once. The genes are TRBV6-1 and TRBJ1-2; no clear D gene. Germline V gene data show CDR1 as MNHNS and CDR2 as SASEGT. This CDR3 has 12 amino acids. With 8 bases removed from V and 7 bases from J, the gap between germline ends came to 14 bases. The CDR3 DNA reads as TGTGCCAGCTCAGAGGTCACCTCTGGCTACACCTTC. Translating it yields CASSEVTSGYTF.

On this clone itself: Other DNA sequences within the sample encode an identical CDR3. CDR3 sequence reads: CASSSLAGGPYEQYF. The CDR3 region has the DNA TGCGCCAGCAGCTCATTAGCGGGAGGGCCGTACGAGCAGTACTTC. This chain links TRBV5-1 with TRBJ2-7; 11 bases line up with TRBD2. This CDR3 is built from 15 residues. Germline CDR1 SGHRS, CDR2 YFSETQ. Losses at the gene ends were 3 bases for V and 4 bases for J; bases not matched to a gene: 6.

This chain joins TRBV5-4 and TRBJ1-1; D is possibly TRBD1 (5 bases). The CDR3 is made up of 13 amino acids. CDR1 is SGHNT and CDR2 is YYREEE in the germline V gene (reference sequence). Between the trimmed V and J ends, which lost 2 bases and 7 bases, there was a span of 12 bases. The CDR3: CASSFQGVYEAFF. The CDR3 DNA sequence: TGTGCCAGCAGCTTTCAGGGAGTTTATGAAGCTTTCTTT.

V gene TRBV14 combines with J gene TRBJ1-1; D not certain. V lost 3 bases to trimming and J lost 6 bases, with 8 bases between them. The CDR3 covers 12 residues. CDR1 and CDR2 from the germline V gene are SGHDN and FVKESK. The CDR3 sequence: CASSQIGAEAFF. The CDR3 DNA reads as TGTGCCAGCAGCCAGATCGGGGCTGAAGCTTTCTTT.

This clone is medium-sized. This chain connects TRBV7-2 to TRBJ1-3; D is ambiguous. This CDR3 is built from 18 residues. The germline CDR1 and CDR2 sequences are SGHTA and FQGNSA. Trimming removed 1 base at V and 0 bases at J, with 16 bases between. DNA for the CDR3: TGTGCCAGCAGCTTAGTTGTGACAATCCGTGACTCTGGAAACACCATATATTTT. Amino acids: CASSLVVTIRDSGNTIYF.

The gene calls are TRBV5-1 and TRBJ1-5, with D tentatively TRBD1 (5 bases). Trimming shortened V by 2 bases and J by 1 base, and 10 bases separated the two germline ends. The length of the CDR3 is 15 residues. Germline V gene data show CDR1 as SGHRS and CDR2 as YFSETQ. For the CDR3, the DNA is TGCGCCAGCAGCTTTGGGACTGAGAGCAATCAGCCCCAGCATTTT. Its protein product is CASSFGTESNQPQHF.

This clone was seen just once. The rearrangement links TRBV10-3 to TRBJ2-7, with TRBD2 identical over 14 bases. Germline CDR1 and CDR2: ENHRY and SYGVKD. J gave up 5 bases and V 6 bases, and 15 bases lay outside the gene matches. There are 18 residues in the CDR3. The CDR3 is CAIRFGTSGGPAPDEQYF. DNA of the CDR3: TGTGCCATCAGATTCGGGACTAGCGGGGGACCCGCACCAGACGAGCAGTACTTC.

This clone has just a few counts. The CDR3 nucleotides read TGCAGCGTTGAAGTAGACAGGGGGTGGCAGTTCTTC. It is translated as CSVEVDRGWQFF. The chain combines TRBV29-1 with TRBJ2-1; 9 nucleotides line up with TRBD1. Losses at the gene ends were 1 base for V and 12 bases for J; bases not matched to a gene: 4. The CDR3 runs to 12 residues. Germline values: CDR1 SQVTM, CDR2 ANQGSEA.

V usage is TRBV27 and J usage is TRBJ2-6; TRBD1 aligns across 11 bases. V shed 6 bases, J shed 0 bases, and the junction held 13 bases outside the gene matches. Germline CDR1 reads MNHEY; CDR2 reads SMNVEV (reference sequence). The CDR3 consists of 20 residues. This CDR3 reads CASRPVGQGVRSSGANVLTF. CDR3 bases: TGTGCCAGCAGGCCGGTGGGACAGGGGGTTAGGAGCTCTGGGGCCAACGTCCTGACTTTC.

This clone occurred a few times. The chain employs TRBV9 and TRBJ2-1, with TRBD2 as a possible D gene (6 bases). CDR1 is SGDLS, CDR2 YYNGEE, per germline. V was clipped by 0 bases and J by 2 bases, with 9 bases between them. The CDR3 sequence is 15 residues long. DNA of the CDR3: TGTGCCAGCAGCGTAGGGGGCGGGGCCTACAATGAGCAGTTCTTC. This translates into CASSVGGGAYNEQFF. Full variable domain (rest looked up from reference TRBV9 and TRBJ2-1): DSGVTQTPKHLITATGQRVTLRCSPRSGDLSVYWYQQSLDQGLQFLIQYYNGEERAKGNILERFSAQQFPDLHSELNLSSLELGDSALYFCASSVGGGAYNEQFFGPGTRLTVL.